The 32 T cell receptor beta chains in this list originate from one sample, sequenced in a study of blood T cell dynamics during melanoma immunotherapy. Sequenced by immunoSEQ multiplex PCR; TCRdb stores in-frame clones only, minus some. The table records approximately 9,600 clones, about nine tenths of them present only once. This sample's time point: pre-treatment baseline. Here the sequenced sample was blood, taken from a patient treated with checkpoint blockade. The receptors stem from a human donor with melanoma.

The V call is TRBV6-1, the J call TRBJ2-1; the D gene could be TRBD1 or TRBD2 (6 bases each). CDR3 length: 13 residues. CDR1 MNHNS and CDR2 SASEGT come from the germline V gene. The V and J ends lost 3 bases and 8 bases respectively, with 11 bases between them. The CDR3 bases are TGTGCCAGCAGTGACCGGGGGCGGGATGAGCAGTTCTTC. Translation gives CASSDRGRDEQFF.

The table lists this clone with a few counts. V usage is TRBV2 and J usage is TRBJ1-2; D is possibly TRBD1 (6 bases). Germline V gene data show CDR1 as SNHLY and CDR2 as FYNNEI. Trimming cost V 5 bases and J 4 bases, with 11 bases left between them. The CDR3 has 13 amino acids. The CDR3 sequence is CASSSGTSYGYTF. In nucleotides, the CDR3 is TGTGCCAGCAGTTCCGGGACATCCTATGGCTACACCTTC. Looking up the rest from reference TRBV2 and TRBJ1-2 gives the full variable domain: EPEVTQTPSHQVTQMGQEVILRCVPISNHLYFYWYRQILGQKVEFLVSFYNNEISEKSEIFDDQFSVERPDGSNFTLKIRSTKLEDSAMYFCASSSGTSYGYTFGSGTRLTVV.

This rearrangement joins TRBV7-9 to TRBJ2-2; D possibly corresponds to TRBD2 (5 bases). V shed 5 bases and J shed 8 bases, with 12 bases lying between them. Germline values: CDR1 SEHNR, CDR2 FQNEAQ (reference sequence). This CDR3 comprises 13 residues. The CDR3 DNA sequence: TGTGCCAGCAGCCCCTGGACTTTGGGGGAGCTGTTTTTT. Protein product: CASSPWTLGELFF.

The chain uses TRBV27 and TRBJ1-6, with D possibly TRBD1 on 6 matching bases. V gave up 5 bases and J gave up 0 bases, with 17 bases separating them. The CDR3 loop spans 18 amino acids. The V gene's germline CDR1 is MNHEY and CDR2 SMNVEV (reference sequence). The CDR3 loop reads CASSPLQGTSSYNSPLHF. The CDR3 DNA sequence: TGTGCCAGCAGTCCCCTACAGGGAACCAGCTCCTATAATTCACCCCTCCACTTT.

CDR3 residues: CASSQNRDSYEQYF. The DNA for the CDR3 is TGTGCCAGCAGCCAAAACAGGGACTCCTACGAGCAGTACTTC. The gene calls are TRBV2 and TRBJ2-7; weak D call: TRBD1 (6 bases). CDR1 and CDR2 (germline): SNHLY, FYNNEI. The CDR3 runs 14 residues. V was shortened by 6 bases and J by 0 bases, with 12 bases between the two germline ends. Variable domain in full (rest from reference TRBV2 and TRBJ2-7): EPEVTQTPSHQVTQMGQEVILRCVPISNHLYFYWYRQILGQKVEFLVSFYNNEISEKSEIFDDQFSVERPDGSNFTLKIRSTKLEDSAMYFCASSQNRDSYEQYFGPGTRLTVT.

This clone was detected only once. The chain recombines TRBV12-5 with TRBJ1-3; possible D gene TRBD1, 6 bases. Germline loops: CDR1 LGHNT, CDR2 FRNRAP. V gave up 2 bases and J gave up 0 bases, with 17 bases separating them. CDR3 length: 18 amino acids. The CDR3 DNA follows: TGTGCTAGTGGTTTGAAACGGACAGCCACCGTCTCTGGAAACACCATATATTTT. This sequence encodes CASGLKRTATVSGNTIYF. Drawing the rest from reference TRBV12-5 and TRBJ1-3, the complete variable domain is DARVTQTPRHKVTEMGQEVTMRCQPILGHNTVFWYRQTMMQGLELLAYFRNRAPLDDSGMPKDRFSAEMPDATLATLKIQPSEPRDSAVYFCASGLKRTATVSGNTIYFGEGSWLTVV.

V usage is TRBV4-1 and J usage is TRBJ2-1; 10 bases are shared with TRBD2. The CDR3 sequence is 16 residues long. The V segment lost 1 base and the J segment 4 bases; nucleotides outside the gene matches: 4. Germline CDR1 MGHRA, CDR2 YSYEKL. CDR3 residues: CASSQATTSGYNEQFF. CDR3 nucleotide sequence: TGCGCCAGCAGCCAAGCTACGACTAGCGGGTACAATGAGCAGTTCTTC.

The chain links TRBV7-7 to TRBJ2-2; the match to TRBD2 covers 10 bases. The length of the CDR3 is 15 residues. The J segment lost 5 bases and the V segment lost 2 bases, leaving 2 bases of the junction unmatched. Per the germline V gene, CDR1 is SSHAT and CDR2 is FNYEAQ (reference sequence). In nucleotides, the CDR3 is TGTGCCAGCAGCTTAACTAGCGGGGAGACCGGGGAGCTGTTTTTT. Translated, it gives CASSLTSGETGELFF.

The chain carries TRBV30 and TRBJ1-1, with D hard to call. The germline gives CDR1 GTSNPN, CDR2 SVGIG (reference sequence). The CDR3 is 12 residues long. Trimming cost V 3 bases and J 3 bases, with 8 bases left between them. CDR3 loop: CAWSPPDTEAFF. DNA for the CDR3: TGTGCCTGGAGCCCCCCGGACACTGAAGCTTTCTTT.

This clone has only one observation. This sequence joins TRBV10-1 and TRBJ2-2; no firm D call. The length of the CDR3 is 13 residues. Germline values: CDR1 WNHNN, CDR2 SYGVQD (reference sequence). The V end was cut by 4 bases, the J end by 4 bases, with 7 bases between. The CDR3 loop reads CASSAVGTGELFF. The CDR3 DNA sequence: TGCGCCAGCAGTGCTGTCGGCACCGGGGAGCTGTTTTTT.

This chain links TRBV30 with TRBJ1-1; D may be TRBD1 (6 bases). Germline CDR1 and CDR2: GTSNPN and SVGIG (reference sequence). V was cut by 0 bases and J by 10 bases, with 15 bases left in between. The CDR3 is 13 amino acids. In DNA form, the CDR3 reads TGTGCCTGGAGTGTGGCAGGGGTAGGGGCAGCTTTCTTT. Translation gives CAWSVAGVGAAFF.

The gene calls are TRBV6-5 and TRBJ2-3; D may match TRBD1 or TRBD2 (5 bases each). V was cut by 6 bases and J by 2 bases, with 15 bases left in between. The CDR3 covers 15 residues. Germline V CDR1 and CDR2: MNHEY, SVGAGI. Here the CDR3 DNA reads TGTGCCAGCAGCTCCCGAGGGGTAACCACAGATACGCAGTATTTT. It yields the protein CASSSRGVTTDTQYF.

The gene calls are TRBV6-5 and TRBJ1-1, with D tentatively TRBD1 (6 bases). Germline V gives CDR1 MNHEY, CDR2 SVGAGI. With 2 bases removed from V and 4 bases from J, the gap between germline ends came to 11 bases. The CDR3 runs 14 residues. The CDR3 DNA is TGTGCCAGCAGTTACGGGGGGCTCGGCACTGAAGCTTTCTTT. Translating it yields CASSYGGLGTEAFF.

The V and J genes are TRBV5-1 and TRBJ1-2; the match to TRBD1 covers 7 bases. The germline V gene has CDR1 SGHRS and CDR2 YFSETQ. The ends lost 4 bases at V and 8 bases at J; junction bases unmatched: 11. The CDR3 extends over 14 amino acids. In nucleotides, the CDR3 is TGCGCCAGCAGCCCTTGGACAGGCCAAGGGGGCTACACCTTC. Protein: CASSPWTGQGGYTF.

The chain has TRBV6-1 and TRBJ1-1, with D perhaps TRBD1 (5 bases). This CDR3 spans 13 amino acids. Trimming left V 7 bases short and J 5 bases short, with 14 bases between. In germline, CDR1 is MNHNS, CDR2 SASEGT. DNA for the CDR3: TGTGCCAGCAATCAGGGTGGGGAGACTGAAGCTTTCTTT. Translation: CASNQGGETEAFF.

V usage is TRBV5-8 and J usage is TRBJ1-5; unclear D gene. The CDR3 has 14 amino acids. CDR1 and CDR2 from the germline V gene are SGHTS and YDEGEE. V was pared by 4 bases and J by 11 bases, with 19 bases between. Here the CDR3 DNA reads TGTGCCAGCAGCCCGGCCCCACGGACGGTCGCCCAGCATTTT. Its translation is CASSPAPRTVAQHF.

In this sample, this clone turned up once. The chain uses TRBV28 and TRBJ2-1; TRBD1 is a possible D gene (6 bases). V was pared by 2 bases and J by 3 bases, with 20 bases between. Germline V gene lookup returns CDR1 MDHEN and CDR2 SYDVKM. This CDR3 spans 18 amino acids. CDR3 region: CASSLRQGNVGIYNEQFF. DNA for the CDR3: TGTGCCAGCAGTTTAAGGCAGGGGAATGTAGGGATCTACAATGAGCAGTTCTTC. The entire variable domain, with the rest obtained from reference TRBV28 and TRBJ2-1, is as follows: DVKVTQSSRYLVKRTGEKVFLECVQDMDHENMFWYRQDPGLGLRLIYFSYDVKMKEKGDIPEGYSVSREKKERFSLILESASTNQTSMYLCASSLRQGNVGIYNEQFFGPGTRLTVL.

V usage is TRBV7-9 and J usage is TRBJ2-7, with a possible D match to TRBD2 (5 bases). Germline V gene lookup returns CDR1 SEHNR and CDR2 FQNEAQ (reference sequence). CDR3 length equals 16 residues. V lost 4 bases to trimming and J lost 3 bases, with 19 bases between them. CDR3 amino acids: CASSYGGHSRDYEQYF. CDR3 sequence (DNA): TGTGCCAGCAGCTATGGCGGGCACAGCCGGGACTACGAGCAGTACTTC.

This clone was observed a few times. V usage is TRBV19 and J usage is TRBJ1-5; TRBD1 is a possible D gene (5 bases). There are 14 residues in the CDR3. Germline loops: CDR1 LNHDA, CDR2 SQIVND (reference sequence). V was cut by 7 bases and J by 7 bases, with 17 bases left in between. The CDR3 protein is CASNNPRRGQPQHF. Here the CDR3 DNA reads TGTGCCAGTAACAACCCGCGGAGGGGACAGCCCCAGCATTTT.

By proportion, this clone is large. CDR3 sequence (DNA): TGCGCCAGCAGCCAAGATCGGGGCAGGGCAGCTTTCTTT. This encodes CASSQDRGRAAFF. The J gene is TRBJ1-1, the V gene TRBV4-1; weak D call: TRBD1 (5 bases). This CDR3 comprises 13 residues. The germline CDR1 and CDR2 sequences are MGHRA and YSYEKL. The ends were cut back, 0 bases at V and 10 bases at J, with 12 bases in the middle.

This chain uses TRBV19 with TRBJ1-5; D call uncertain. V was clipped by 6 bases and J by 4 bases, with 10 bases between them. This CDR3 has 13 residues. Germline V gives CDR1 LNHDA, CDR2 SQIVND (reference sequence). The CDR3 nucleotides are TGTGCCAGTAGCGACATCCTGAATCAGCCCCAGCATTTT. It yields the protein CASSDILNQPQHF.

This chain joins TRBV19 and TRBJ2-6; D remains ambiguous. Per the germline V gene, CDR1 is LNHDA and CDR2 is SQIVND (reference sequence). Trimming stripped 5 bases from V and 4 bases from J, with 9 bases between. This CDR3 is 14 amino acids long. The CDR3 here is CASSPMAGANVLTF. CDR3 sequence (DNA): TGTGCCAGTAGTCCGATGGCGGGGGCCAACGTCCTGACTTTC.

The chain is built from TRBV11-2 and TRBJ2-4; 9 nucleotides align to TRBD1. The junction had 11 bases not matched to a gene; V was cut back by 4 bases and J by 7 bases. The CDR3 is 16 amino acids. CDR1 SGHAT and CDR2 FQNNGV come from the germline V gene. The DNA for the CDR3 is TGTGCCAGCAGCTCGATCCGACAGGGGGGCTTTAACATTCAGTACTTC. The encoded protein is CASSSIRQGGFNIQYF.

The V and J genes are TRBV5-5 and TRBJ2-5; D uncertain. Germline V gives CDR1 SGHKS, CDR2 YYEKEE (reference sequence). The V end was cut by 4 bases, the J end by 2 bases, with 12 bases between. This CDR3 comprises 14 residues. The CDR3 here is CASSGGPGQETQYF. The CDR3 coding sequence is TGTGCCAGCAGCGGTGGACCCGGACAAGAGACCCAGTACTTC.

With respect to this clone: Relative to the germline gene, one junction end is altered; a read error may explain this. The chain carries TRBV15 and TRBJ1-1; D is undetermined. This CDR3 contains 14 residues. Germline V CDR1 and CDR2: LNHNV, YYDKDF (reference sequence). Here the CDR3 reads CATSSYSFEVSKIF. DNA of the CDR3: TGTGCCACCAGCAGTTACAGCTTCGAGGTAAGCAAGATCTTT.

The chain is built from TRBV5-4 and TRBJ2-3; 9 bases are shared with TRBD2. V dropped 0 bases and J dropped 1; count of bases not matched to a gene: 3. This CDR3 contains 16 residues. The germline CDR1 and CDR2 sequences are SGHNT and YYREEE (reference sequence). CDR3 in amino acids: CASSLGLAGRTDTQYF. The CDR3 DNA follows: TGTGCCAGCAGCTTGGGGCTAGCGGGACGCACAGATACGCAGTATTTT.

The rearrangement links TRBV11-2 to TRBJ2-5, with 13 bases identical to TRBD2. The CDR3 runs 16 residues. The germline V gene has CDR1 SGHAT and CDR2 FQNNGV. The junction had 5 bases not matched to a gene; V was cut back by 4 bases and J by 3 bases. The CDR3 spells CASSYRLAGGKETQYF. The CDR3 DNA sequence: TGTGCCAGCAGCTATCGACTAGCGGGGGGTAAAGAGACCCAGTACTTC.

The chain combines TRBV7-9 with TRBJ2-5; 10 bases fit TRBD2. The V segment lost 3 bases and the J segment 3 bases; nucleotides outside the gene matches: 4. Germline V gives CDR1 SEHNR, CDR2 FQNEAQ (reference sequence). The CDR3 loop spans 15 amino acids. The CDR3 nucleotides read TGTGCCAGCAGCTTCCTCCTAGCGGGAGAAGAGACCCAGTACTTC. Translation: CASSFLLAGEETQYF.

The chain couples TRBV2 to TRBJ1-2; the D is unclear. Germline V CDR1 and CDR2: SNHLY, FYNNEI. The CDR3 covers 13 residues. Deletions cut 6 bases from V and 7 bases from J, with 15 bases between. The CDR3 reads CASREIPSTGYTF. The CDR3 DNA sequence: TGTGCCAGCAGGGAGATACCATCCACTGGCTACACCTTC.

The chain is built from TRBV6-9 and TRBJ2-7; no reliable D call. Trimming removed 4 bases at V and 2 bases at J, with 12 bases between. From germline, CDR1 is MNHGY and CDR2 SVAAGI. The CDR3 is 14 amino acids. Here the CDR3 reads CASSLVCRTYEQYV. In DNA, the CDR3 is TGTGCCAGCAGTTTGGTGTGTCGTACCTACGAGCAGTACGTC.

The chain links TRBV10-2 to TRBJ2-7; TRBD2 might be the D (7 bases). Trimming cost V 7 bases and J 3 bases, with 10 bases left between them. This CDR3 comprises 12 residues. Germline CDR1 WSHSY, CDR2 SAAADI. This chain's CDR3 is CASKGGGYEQYF. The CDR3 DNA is TGCGCCAGCAAGGGGGGGGGCTACGAGCAGTACTTC.

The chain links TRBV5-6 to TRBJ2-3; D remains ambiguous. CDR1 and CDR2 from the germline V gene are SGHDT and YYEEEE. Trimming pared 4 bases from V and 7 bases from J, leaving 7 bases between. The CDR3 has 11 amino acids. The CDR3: CASSLRHTQYF. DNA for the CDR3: TGTGCCAGCAGCCTCCGGCATACGCAGTATTTT.